Following are 25 T cell receptor beta chains from one sample sequenced in a study of monozygotic twins with inflammatory bowel disease. No DNA is given; TCRdb re-called the 5' RACE reads and lists each CDR3 protein once. The table lists some 440,000 distinct CDR3 sequences. The sequenced material came from blood. The origin of the receptors is a human donor with ulcerative colitis or Crohn's disease, or a healthy co-twin of an affected twin (not recorded which).

This chain links TRBV18 with TRBJ2-1; TCRdb's D gene call, TRBD2, goes unchecked for lack of DNA. The germline CDR1 and CDR2 sequences are KGHSH and LQKENI. The CDR3 consists of 16 residues. CDR3 protein: CASSPPGLGEVDEQFF.

The chain recombines TRBV3-1 with TRBJ2-7. The length of the CDR3 is 15 residues. Germline loops: CDR1 LGHDT, CDR2 YNNKEL (reference sequence). The CDR3 region is CASSQQVHPSYEQYF.

The rearrangement links TRBV7-8 to TRBJ2-7; the D call of TRBD1 rests on TCRdb alone, since no DNA is present to check it. The CDR3 is 14 amino acids. CDR1 and CDR2 from the germline V gene are SGHVS and FQNEAQ. CDR3 in amino acids: CASSARESSYEQYF.

This sequence joins TRBV13 and TRBJ2-1; the D call of TRBD2 rests on TCRdb alone, since no DNA is present to check it. Germline V CDR1 and CDR2: PRHDT, FYEKMQ (reference sequence). CDR3 length: 17 residues. The CDR3 is CASSPGPPGLADNEQFF.

The V call is TRBV5-1, the J call TRBJ1-2. The CDR3 is made up of 14 amino acids. Germline V gene data show CDR1 as SGHRS and CDR2 as YFSETQ. CDR3: CASSLPGVDYGYTF.

The J gene is TRBJ1-1, the V gene TRBV6-5; the D call of TRBD1 rests on TCRdb alone, since no DNA is present to check it. There are 15 residues in the CDR3. Germline CDR1 is MNHEY and CDR2 is SVGAGI. The CDR3 is CASSYSAGWNTEAFF.

The J gene is TRBJ2-1, the V gene TRBV5-6; TCRdb gives TRBD1 as the D gene, but with no DNA this cannot be confirmed. Germline V gene data show CDR1 as SGHDT and CDR2 as YYEEEE. The length of the CDR3 is 14 residues. CDR3 sequence reads: CASSPPVSGYEQFF.

The V call is TRBV12-3 or TRBV12-4, the J call TRBJ2-3. The CDR3 is made up of 13 amino acids. CDR3 amino acids: CASSFGVTDTQYF.

The J gene is TRBJ1-3, the V gene TRBV4-2. CDR1 is LGHNA, CDR2 YNFKEQ, per germline. The CDR3 is 16 residues long. The CDR3 spells CASSQDRSSSGNTIYF.

This chain links TRBV7-2 with TRBJ2-4. This CDR3 comprises 16 residues. From germline, CDR1 is SGHTA and CDR2 FQGNSA. The CDR3 sequence is CASSSSQLATKNIQYF.

The genes are TRBV5-1 and TRBJ2-1; TCRdb names TRBD2, which stays unverified in the absence of DNA. Germline assignment: CDR1 SGHRS and CDR2 YFSETQ. CDR3 size: 18 residues. The chain's CDR3 is CASSLAYLIAGGRNEQFF.

The J gene is TRBJ2-2, the V gene TRBV12-5; as DNA is missing, the TRBD2 call by TCRdb cannot be tested. Germline-derived CDR1 and CDR2 are LGHNT and FRNRAP. The CDR3 is 15 amino acids. CDR3 amino acids: CASGLMIARTGELFF.

This chain links TRBV5-1 with TRBJ2-7; TCRdb returns TRBD1, unconfirmable since there is no DNA. In germline, CDR1 is SGHRS, CDR2 YFSETQ. This CDR3 contains 15 residues. CDR3 protein: CASSLEGGSSYEQYF.

The V and J genes are TRBV29-1 and TRBJ1-2. The CDR3 is 11 amino acids. CDR1 is SQVTM, CDR2 ANQGSEA, per germline. The CDR3 loop reads CSVAGTPGYTF.

V usage is TRBV29-1 and J usage is TRBJ2-5. The CDR3 loop spans 11 amino acids. Germline V gene data show CDR1 as SQVTM and CDR2 as ANQGSEA. This CDR3 reads CSGYQEETQYF.

The V call is TRBV5-1, the J call TRBJ1-2; no DNA is available, so the TRBD1 call from TCRdb remains unchecked. This CDR3 has 14 amino acids. Germline lookup yields CDR1 SGHRS and CDR2 YFSETQ. CDR3 residues: CASSLGTGTKGYTF.

J is TRBJ2-1 and V is TRBV27; the TCRdb call, TRBD2, lacks DNA for checking. The germline V gene encodes CDR1 MNHEY and CDR2 SMNVEV (reference sequence). This CDR3 has 21 amino acids. CDR3 loop: CASSLSSVPASAGSSYNEQFF.

V and J are TRBV7-6 and TRBJ2-7; there is no DNA to check the TCRdb D call of TRBD2. Germline-derived CDR1 and CDR2 are SGHVS and FNYEAQ. CDR3 length equals 15 residues. This CDR3 is CASSETSGNAYEQYF.

V usage is TRBV5-4 and J usage is TRBJ2-3; TCRdb gives TRBD2 as the D gene, but with no DNA this cannot be confirmed. The V gene's germline CDR1 is SGHNT and CDR2 YYREEE (reference sequence). This CDR3 has 14 residues. The CDR3 region is CASGSGGGTDTQYF.

J is TRBJ1-1 and V is TRBV3-1; TCRdb gives TRBD1 as the D gene, but with no DNA this cannot be confirmed. The CDR3 loop spans 17 amino acids. Germline V lookup: CDR1 LGHDT, CDR2 YNNKEL (reference sequence). CDR3 residues: CASSQDPRQAMNTEAFF.

This chain connects TRBV5-1 to TRBJ1-1; checking the TCRdb D call of TRBD1 is not possible without DNA. The CDR3 sequence is 16 residues long. Germline CDR1 SGHRS, CDR2 YFSETQ. This CDR3 is CASSLEGQGGDTEAFF.

The V and J genes are TRBV6-1 and TRBJ1-1; the TRBD1 assignment by TCRdb is unverifiable without DNA. The CDR3 has 15 amino acids. Germline V gene sequence: CDR1 MNHNS, CDR2 SASEGT. CDR3 sequence: CASSPTGRRNTEAFF.

The chain uses TRBV28 and TRBJ1-5; checking the TCRdb D call of TRBD1 is not possible without DNA. CDR3 length equals 14 residues. Germline CDR1 MDHEN, CDR2 SYDVKM. CDR3 in amino acids: CAIRPRDRSTAQHF.

This chain joins TRBV7-9 and TRBJ1-2; TCRdb indicates TRBD1, and absent DNA this call remains unverified. Germline-derived CDR1 and CDR2 are SEHNR and FQNEAQ (reference sequence). The CDR3 length is 15 residues. CDR3 sequence: CASSLLDAGRGGYTF.

The chain is built from TRBV5-1 and TRBJ2-1; checking the TCRdb D call of TRBD1 is not possible without DNA. CDR1 SGHRS and CDR2 YFSETQ come from the germline V gene. The CDR3 length is 13 residues. The CDR3: CASRRGSGDEQFF.